The 24 T cell receptor beta chains listed next were all sequenced from one sample in a study of blood T cell repertoires in COVID-19 (dated by TCRdb to about 2020). Preparation of the library involved the immunoSEQ multiplex PCR assay. TCRdb retrieved this table from immuneACCESS and kept in-frame rearrangements only. Not all clones are present; in checked studies, unresolved V genes account for under half, and no reason is known for the remainder. The sample records about 200,000 clones, 65% to 90% of which are singletons. The ten largest clones capture about 9.7% of the sample. The sample comprised peripheral blood. Source of these receptors: a man aged 45-60 years with active or convalescent COVID-19.

The CDR3 region has the DNA TGTGCCAGCAGCTTAGATTTCGGGACTAGCAATCTTAGGGTCTTCAATGAGCAGTTCTTC. It codes for CASSLDFGTSNLRVFNEQFF. The chain uses TRBV11-2 and TRBJ2-1, with 9 bases aligning to TRBD2. V lost 0 bases and J lost 6; bases outside the gene matches: 18. Looked up from germline, CDR1 is SGHAT and CDR2 is FQNNGV. The CDR3 is 20 amino acids.

The chain uses TRBV5-3 and TRBJ1-5; tentative D call: TRBD1 (5 bases). TRBV5-3 is an ORF; its function is uncertain. V lost 0 bases to trimming and J lost 9 bases, with 10 bases between them. This CDR3 spans 13 amino acids. Here the CDR3 reads CARSLGQLLPQHF. The CDR3, as DNA: TGTGCCAGAAGCTTGGGACAGTTGTTGCCCCAGCATTTT.

V and J are TRBV28 and TRBJ1-1; D might be TRBD1 (6 bases). The V and J ends lost 3 bases and 2 bases respectively, with 16 bases between them. The CDR3 covers 16 residues. In germline, CDR1 is MDHEN, CDR2 SYDVKM. The CDR3 sequence is CASSLGNRVGNTEAFF. In DNA, the CDR3 is TGTGCCAGCAGTTTGGGGAACAGGGTTGGAAACACTGAAGCTTTCTTT.

The gene calls are TRBV5-6 and TRBJ1-1; D remains ambiguous. This CDR3 spans 12 amino acids. V was pared by 4 bases and J by 8 bases, with 12 bases between. In germline, CDR1 is SGHDT, CDR2 YYEEEE. The CDR3 DNA is TGTGCCAGCAGCCGAAGACTGAGCGAAGCTTTCTTT. Translated, it gives CASSRRLSEAFF.

The chain is built from TRBV4-3 and TRBJ2-1, with 13 bases fitting TRBD2. The V gene's germline CDR1 is LGHNA and CDR2 YSLEER. CDR3 length: 19 amino acids. Trimming at V came to 4 bases and at J to 4 bases, leaving 13 bases not matched to a gene. The CDR3 DNA is TGCGCCAGCAGCCCAAATGGACTAGCGGGAGCCCTCTGGTACAATGAGCAGTTCTTC. Translating it yields CASSPNGLAGALWYNEQFF.

This chain connects TRBV7-2 to TRBJ2-2, with 9 bases lining up with TRBD1. V lost 2 bases, J lost 7 bases, and 17 bases stayed unmatched. Germline V gives CDR1 SGHTA, CDR2 FQGNSA. This CDR3 spans 19 amino acids. For the CDR3, the DNA is TGTGCCAGCAGCTTAACGCCCCACTATTCGGGACAGGGAGGCGGGGAGCTGTTTTTT. Amino acid sequence: CASSLTPHYSGQGGGELFF. Full variable domain (remainder filled in from reference TRBV7-2 and TRBJ2-2): GAGVSQSPSNKVTEKGKDVELRCDPISGHTALYWYRQSLGQGLEFLIYFQGNSAPDKSGLPSDRFSAERTGGSVSTLTIQRTQQEDSAVYLCASSLTPHYSGQGGGELFFGEGSRLTVL.

The CDR3 sequence is CASSERYGGLHEAQQYV. The CDR3 DNA follows: TGTGCCAGCAGTGAACGGTACGGGGGACTCCACGAAGCCCAGCAGTACGTC. This chain joins TRBV2 and TRBJ2-7, with a tentative D call TRBD2 (6 bases). Looked up from germline, CDR1 is SNHLY and CDR2 is FYNNEI. This CDR3 has 17 amino acids. V lost 2 bases and J lost 8, with 25 bases in between.

The chain carries TRBV19 and TRBJ1-1; D possibly corresponds to TRBD1 (5 bases). This CDR3 contains 13 residues. Trimming left V 6 bases short and J 5 bases short, with 13 bases between. In germline, CDR1 is LNHDA, CDR2 SQIVND (reference sequence). The CDR3: CASSHGGGTEAFF. The CDR3 coding sequence is TGTGCCAGTAGCCATGGGGGGGGAACTGAAGCTTTCTTT.

The CDR3 coding sequence is TGTGCCAGCAGCACCTCGAACTCGAATGAAAAACTGTTTTTT. It yields the protein CASSTSNSNEKLFF. The chain uses TRBV7-9 and TRBJ1-4; D unresolved. The CDR3 sequence is 14 residues long. The germline V and J ends were trimmed by 5 bases and 5 bases, with 12 bases remaining between them. CDR1 is SEHNR and CDR2 is FQNEAQ in the germline V gene (reference sequence).

This rearrangement joins TRBV6-6 to TRBJ1-2; 8 positions match TRBD1. Germline values: CDR1 MNHNY, CDR2 SVGAGI (reference sequence). Unmatched junction bases numbered 0, after V lost 2 bases and J lost 4 bases. This CDR3 is 13 amino acids long. The CDR3 coding sequence is TGTGCCAGCAGTTACACAGGGGGCTATGGCTACACCTTC. It yields the protein CASSYTGGYGYTF.

This clone was detected a few times. The J gene is TRBJ1-6, the V gene TRBV7-2; D ambiguous. Trimming removed 5 bases from V and 7 bases from J, with 9 bases in between. CDR1 and CDR2 (germline): SGHTA, FQGNSA. The CDR3 runs 13 residues. CDR3 coding DNA: TGTGCCAGCAGCCCTCAGAGGAATTCACCCCTCCACTTT. It translates to CASSPQRNSPLHF. The full variable domain, in which reference TRBV7-2 and TRBJ1-6 provide the parts outside the CDR3, is GAGVSQSPSNKVTEKGKDVELRCDPISGHTALYWYRQSLGQGLEFLIYFQGNSAPDKSGLPSDRFSAERTGGSVSTLTIQRTQQEDSAVYLCASSPQRNSPLHFGNGTRLTVT.

The chain employs TRBV5-8 and TRBJ2-5; TRBD2 matches 11 bases. Germline V gives CDR1 SGHTS, CDR2 YDEGEE. V lost 1 base and J lost 5; bases outside the gene matches: 10. The CDR3 contains 17 residues. CDR3: CASSLYISGGAEETQYF. The CDR3 coding sequence is TGTGCCAGCAGCTTGTACATTAGCGGGGGGGCCGAGGAGACCCAGTACTTC.

V gene TRBV21-1 combines with J gene TRBJ2-5; the table assigns TRBD1, which was not confirmed against the DNA. TRBV21-1 is annotated as a pseudogene. This CDR3 spans 17 amino acids. CDR3 region: CASSARQLQGANETQYF. CDR3 coding DNA: TGTGCCAGCAGCGCCCGACAATTACAGGGGGCTAACGAGACCCAGTACTTC.

A few counts support this clone. This sequence joins TRBV5-1 and TRBJ1-2, with 10 bases fitting TRBD1. CDR1 and CDR2 (germline): SGHRS, YFSETQ. The CDR3 is made up of 15 amino acids. Trimming took 0 bases from V and 4 from J; bases not matched to a gene: 3. The CDR3 nucleotides are TGCGCCAGCAGCTTGGCGACAGGGGGCGCCTATGGCTACACCTTC. Encoded protein: CASSLATGGAYGYTF. Full variable domain (outside the CDR3, taken from reference TRBV5-1 and TRBJ1-2): KAGVTQTPRYLIKTRGQQVTLSCSPISGHRSVSWYQQTPGQGLQFLFEYFSETQRNKGNFPGRFSGRQFSNSRSEMNVSTLELGDSALYLCASSLATGGAYGYTFGSGTRLTVV.

The CDR3 nucleotides read TGCGCCAGCAAGCCAGGGACAGGAAGATTTAACTATGGCTACACCTTC. Its translation is CASKPGTGRFNYGYTF. The chain combines TRBV5-1 with TRBJ1-2; 8 bases match TRBD1. The CDR3 extends over 16 amino acids. Germline-derived CDR1 and CDR2 are SGHRS and YFSETQ. After removal of 6 bases from V and 1 base from J, the junction contained 11 bases not matched to a gene.

V gene TRBV20-1 combines with J gene TRBJ2-7; 9 bases map to TRBD2. Germline CDR1 DFQATT, CDR2 SNEGSKA (reference sequence). The trim removed 3 bases at V and 4 bases at J, leaving 7 bases unmatched. This CDR3 has 14 residues. The CDR3 here is CSASRAGGRYEQYV. CDR3 in DNA: TGCAGTGCTAGTCGTGCGGGGGGGCGGTACGAGCAGTACGTC.

V is TRBV4-1 and J is TRBJ2-7, with a tentative D call TRBD1 (7 bases). The germline V gene encodes CDR1 MGHRA and CDR2 YSYEKL. Trimming pared 4 bases from V and 3 bases from J, leaving 19 bases between. The CDR3 runs to 16 residues. CDR3 DNA sequence: TGCGCCAGCAGCCTTCCAGGGGGGCAACCCCTCTACGAGCAGTACTTC. Protein: CASSLPGGQPLYEQYF.

The V call is TRBV7-9, the J call TRBJ2-2; D is uncertain. Trimming left V 0 bases short and J 7 bases short, with 12 bases between. CDR3 length equals 15 residues. Looked up from germline, CDR1 is SEHNR and CDR2 is FQNEAQ (reference sequence). For the CDR3, the DNA is TGTGCCAGCAGCTTAGCCCGCGCTGGGCGCGGGGAGCTGTTTTTT. Protein sequence: CASSLARAGRGELFF.

The rearrangement uses TRBV19 and TRBJ2-7; 10 nucleotides match TRBD1. Germline CDR1 and CDR2: LNHDA and SQIVND (reference sequence). Trimming removed 4 bases from V and 6 bases from J; junction bases left unmatched: 12. The CDR3 length is 16 residues. The CDR3 DNA sequence: TGTGCCAGTAGTACACCGGACAGGGGGTTCCGTGGCGAGCAGTACTTC. It specifies CASSTPDRGFRGEQYF.

There are a few counts of this clone. The chain employs TRBV4-2 and TRBJ1-1; weak D call: TRBD1 (6 bases). This CDR3 contains 12 residues. The V end lost 8 bases, the J end lost 4 bases, and 11 bases lay between the germline ends. Germline CDR1 reads LGHNA; CDR2 reads YNFKEQ. Here the CDR3 DNA reads TGTGCCAGCCGGGGGGGGGCCACTGAAGCTTTCTTT. Its translation: CASRGGATEAFF.

This clone was seen a single time. The chain couples TRBV4-3 to TRBJ2-7; D unresolved. Trimming stripped 4 bases from V and 4 bases from J, with 14 bases between. Germline values: CDR1 LGHNA, CDR2 YSLEER. The CDR3 spans 14 residues. As DNA, the CDR3 is TGCGCCAGCAGCCCGTACCCGGGTCAGTACGAGCAGTACTTC. Its translation: CASSPYPGQYEQYF.

The chain is built from TRBV6-1 and TRBJ2-7; D may be TRBD2 (6 bases). The CDR3 length is 14 residues. Germline V CDR1 and CDR2: MNHNS, SASEGT. V dropped 3 bases and J dropped 1 base, with 10 bases sitting between them. CDR3 in DNA: TGTGCCAGCAGTGAGATCGGGAGTTCCTACGAGCAGTACTTC. Amino acids: CASSEIGSSYEQYF.

The V call is TRBV2, the J call TRBJ1-2; 7 bases agree with TRBD1. The V gene end was trimmed by 3 bases and the J gene end by 8 bases; junction bases not matched to a gene: 9. The CDR3 sequence is 14 residues long. Per germline, CDR1 SNHLY and CDR2 FYNNEI. CDR3 amino acids: CASSEGWPGGGYTF. The CDR3, as DNA: TGTGCCAGCAGTGAGGGCTGGCCAGGGGGGGGCTACACCTTC.

The gene calls are TRBV19 and TRBJ2-5, with TRBD1 matching over 10 bases. From germline, CDR1 is LNHDA and CDR2 SQIVND (reference sequence). The CDR3 extends over 14 amino acids. Trimming took 3 bases from V and 4 from J; bases not matched to a gene: 2. The CDR3 reads CASSMWDRGETQYF. The CDR3 DNA follows: TGTGCCAGTAGTATGTGGGACAGGGGAGAGACCCAGTACTTC.